This T cell receptor (beta chain) stems from a study of cytomegalovirus exposure and HLA in healthy donors. Trimming took 1 base from V and 4 from J; bases not matched to a gene: 6. The CDR3 runs to 16 residues. The germline V gene encodes CDR1 SGHAT and CDR2 FQNNGV. PCR used 60 Vbeta primers and 13 Jbeta primers. Sequencing used immunoSEQ multiplex PCR; TCRdb keeps in-frame clones, though not all of them. The sample lists more than 90,000 clones, 70% occurring once. Participants comprised healthy donors of bone marrow. Sample: PBMCs. This clonotype was obtained from a man aged 30-40 years in good health and CMV-seropositive. This chain uses TRBV11-2 with TRBJ1-1; 10 bases align to TRBD1. CDR3 nucleotide sequence: TGTGCCAGCAGCTTAGGGTTTGGGACAGGGGTCACTGAAGCTTTCTTT. It is translated as CASSLGFGTGVTEAFF.